This is a list of T cell receptor beta chains from one sample in a study of blood T cell repertoires in COVID-19. Data came from immunoSEQ multiplex PCR; TCRdb stores just in-frame clones and leaves some out. The sample holds about 210,000 clones, around 90% seen once. The sequencing input was peripheral blood. These receptors all come from a man aged 60-69 years with acute or convalescent COVID-19. The CDR3 runs from the conserved cysteine through the conserved F or W. Fields, in order: clone size, J gene, D gene, V gene, CDR3 protein, CDR3 DNA. D genes are given only for firm matches. Part of the rows lack a size; the others show once, few, many or a class for expanded clones.

abundance: .; j_gene: TRBJ1-5; d_gene: .; v_gene: TRBV19; CDR3aa: CASSKTGNGNQPQHF; CDR3nt: TGTGCCAGTAGTAAAACAGGGAATGGCAATCAGCCCCAGCATTTT
abundance: .; j_gene: TRBJ1-6; d_gene: .; v_gene: TRBV19; CDR3aa: CASSTRTPSPLHF; CDR3nt: TGTGCCAGTAGTACCAGAACGCCTTCACCCCTCCACTTT
abundance: .; j_gene: TRBJ2-1; d_gene: .; v_gene: TRBV3-1/TRBV3-2; CDR3aa: CASSQEGRGPHNEQFF; CDR3nt: TGTGCCAGCAGCCAAGAAGGGCGGGGGCCACACAATGAGCAGTTCTTC
abundance: .; j_gene: TRBJ1-1; d_gene: .; v_gene: TRBV12-5; CDR3aa: CASGLSRGTEAFF; CDR3nt: TGTGCTAGTGGTTTATCCAGGGGCACTGAAGCTTTCTTT
abundance: once; j_gene: TRBJ1-4; d_gene: TRBD1; v_gene: TRBV6-6; CDR3aa: CASSYPGQGEKLFF; CDR3nt: TGTGCCAGCAGTTACCCGGGACAGGGCGAAAAACTGTTTTTT
abundance: .; j_gene: TRBJ2-1; d_gene: .; v_gene: TRBV3-1/TRBV3-2; CDR3aa: CASSHLASSYNEQFF; CDR3nt: TGTGCCAGCAGCCACCTAGCCTCGTCCTACAATGAGCAGTTCTTC
abundance: .; j_gene: TRBJ2-7; d_gene: .; v_gene: TRBV5-1; CDR3aa: CASSSTVGSFYEQYF; CDR3nt: TGCGCCAGCAGCTCGACCGTGGGGAGCTTCTACGAGCAGTACTTC
abundance: once; j_gene: TRBJ2-7; d_gene: TRBD1; v_gene: TRBV11-2; CDR3aa: CASSGRQGKVHEQYF; CDR3nt: TGTGCCAGCAGCGGACGACAGGGGAAGGTCCACGAGCAGTACTTC
abundance: .; j_gene: TRBJ1-5; d_gene: TRBD1; v_gene: TRBV7-9; CDR3aa: CASSRGQDSNQPQHF; CDR3nt: TGTGCCAGCAGCAGGGGACAGGATAGCAATCAGCCCCAGCATTTT
abundance: medium-sized; j_gene: TRBJ2-1; d_gene: TRBD1; v_gene: TRBV13; CDR3aa: CASSPGGDEQFF; CDR3nt: TGTGCCAGCAGCCCAGGGGGCGATGAGCAGTTCTTC
abundance: once; j_gene: TRBJ1-2; d_gene: .; v_gene: TRBV5-6; CDR3aa: CASSLAGRASYGYTF; CDR3nt: TGTGCCAGCAGCTTGGCCGGCAGGGCGAGCTATGGCTACACCTTC
abundance: .; j_gene: TRBJ2-5; d_gene: TRBD1; v_gene: TRBV7-9; CDR3aa: CASRSDRVETQYF; CDR3nt: TGTGCCAGCAGATCCGACAGGGTGGAGACCCAGTACTTC
abundance: once; j_gene: TRBJ2-3; d_gene: TRBD2; v_gene: TRBV18; CDR3aa: CASSPQKRGGTDTQYF; CDR3nt: TGTGCCAGCTCACCACAGAAGCGGGGGGGCACAGATACGCAGTATTTT
abundance: .; j_gene: TRBJ1-2; d_gene: TRBD1; v_gene: TRBV28; CDR3aa: CASSPTGDGYTF; CDR3nt: TGTGCCAGCAGTCCAACAGGGGACGGCTACACCTTC
abundance: .; j_gene: TRBJ2-3; d_gene: .; v_gene: TRBV3-1/TRBV3-2; CDR3aa: CASSQRGSDTQYF; CDR3nt: TGTGCCAGCAGCCAGCGGGGATCGGATACGCAGTATTTT
abundance: .; j_gene: TRBJ2-3; d_gene: .; v_gene: TRBV5-8; CDR3aa: CASSLQGLGDTQYF; CDR3nt: TGTGCCAGCAGCTTGCAGGGGTTGGGGGATACGCAGTATTTT
abundance: .; j_gene: TRBJ2-7; d_gene: TRBD1; v_gene: TRBV5-1; CDR3aa: CASSLRDRGEEQYF; CDR3nt: TGCGCCAGCAGCCTCCGGGACAGGGGCGAAGAGCAGTACTTC
abundance: .; j_gene: TRBJ2-5; d_gene: TRBD1; v_gene: TRBV4-1; CDR3aa: CASSQAGGLIGETQYF; CDR3nt: TGCGCCAGCAGCCAAGCAGGGGGCTTGATTGGAGAGACCCAGTACTTC
abundance: .; j_gene: TRBJ2-7; d_gene: TRBD1; v_gene: TRBV19; CDR3aa: CASSLGQGGDEQYF; CDR3nt: TGTGCCAGTAGCCTGGGACAGGGAGGCGACGAGCAGTACTTC
abundance: .; j_gene: TRBJ2-7; d_gene: TRBD2; v_gene: TRBV28; CDR3aa: CASTSGGPPYEQYF; CDR3nt: TGTGCCAGCACCAGCGGGGGCCCGCCCTACGAGCAGTACTTC
abundance: .; j_gene: TRBJ1-5; d_gene: .; v_gene: TRBV5-3; CDR3aa: CAFRVGNQPQHF; CDR3nt: TGTGCTTTCAGGGTAGGTAATCAGCCCCAGCATTTT
abundance: .; j_gene: TRBJ2-3; d_gene: .; v_gene: TRBV21-1; CDR3aa: CASSNNPGTTSTDTQYF; CDR3nt: TGTGCCAGCAGCAACAATCCCGGGACTACTAGCACAGATACGCAGTATTTT
abundance: .; j_gene: TRBJ2-5; d_gene: .; v_gene: TRBV24-1; CDR3aa: CATSDSGRAETQYF; CDR3nt: TGTGCCACCAGTGATTCCGGCAGGGCGGAGACCCAGTACTTC
abundance: .; j_gene: TRBJ1-6; d_gene: TRBD1; v_gene: TRBV7-2; CDR3aa: CASRAGTGNSPLHF; CDR3nt: TGTGCCAGCAGGGCCGGGACAGGGAATTCACCCCTCCACTTT
abundance: .; j_gene: TRBJ1-2; d_gene: TRBD1; v_gene: TRBV7-2; CDR3aa: CASSLVGTGAGTNYGYTF; CDR3nt: TGTGCCAGCAGCTTAGTTGGGACAGGGGCCGGCACTAACTATGGCTACACCTTC
abundance: once; j_gene: TRBJ1-1; d_gene: .; v_gene: TRBV5-5; CDR3aa: CASSFGAGTEAFF; CDR3nt: TGTGCCAGCAGTTTTGGTGCAGGGACTGAAGCTTTCTTT
abundance: .; j_gene: TRBJ2-2; d_gene: .; v_gene: TRBV10-1; CDR3aa: CASSDRGSGELFF; CDR3nt: TGCGCCAGCAGTGACAGGGGATCCGGGGAGCTGTTTTTT
abundance: .; j_gene: TRBJ1-2; d_gene: .; v_gene: TRBV7-2; CDR3aa: CASRGLGGYTF; CDR3nt: TGTGCCAGCAGGGGCCTTGGGGGCTACACCTTC
abundance: .; j_gene: TRBJ2-7; d_gene: .; v_gene: TRBV6-2/TRBV6-3; CDR3aa: CASSYGGSAYEQYF; CDR3nt: TGTGCCAGCAGTTACGGTGGCAGTGCCTACGAGCAGTACTTC
abundance: once; j_gene: TRBJ2-1; d_gene: TRBD2; v_gene: TRBV5-1; CDR3aa: CASSKGRGAATEQFF; CDR3nt: TGCGCCAGCAGCAAAGGGCGGGGGGCGGCCACTGAGCAGTTCTTC
abundance: .; j_gene: TRBJ2-2; d_gene: TRBD2; v_gene: TRBV7-3; CDR3aa: CASSSQRGRTGELFF; CDR3nt: TGTGCCAGCAGCTCCCAGCGGGGGCGGACCGGGGAGCTGTTTTTT
abundance: .; j_gene: TRBJ2-7; d_gene: TRBD1; v_gene: TRBV24-1; CDR3aa: CATSDPGQGYYEQYF; CDR3nt: TGTGCCACCAGTGACCCGGGACAGGGATACTACGAGCAGTACTTC
abundance: once; j_gene: TRBJ2-3; d_gene: TRBD2; v_gene: TRBV19; CDR3aa: CVVAGGPNTQYF; CDR3nt: TGTGTAGTAGCGGGGGGGCCGAATACGCAGTATTTT
abundance: .; j_gene: TRBJ1-2; d_gene: .; v_gene: TRBV2; CDR3aa: CASSLGGQGDYGYTF; CDR3nt: TGTGCCAGCAGCCTGGGAGGTCAGGGCGACTATGGCTACACCTTC
abundance: once; j_gene: TRBJ2-7; d_gene: TRBD2; v_gene: TRBV13; CDR3aa: CASSSGTSVWEQYF; CDR3nt: TGTGCCAGCAGCTCCGGGACTAGTGTCTGGGAGCAGTACTTC
abundance: .; j_gene: TRBJ2-3; d_gene: TRBD1; v_gene: TRBV5-1; CDR3aa: CASSLQTGGRDTQYF; CDR3nt: TGCGCCAGCAGCTTGCAGACAGGGGGCAGGGATACGCAGTATTTT
abundance: once; j_gene: TRBJ1-1; d_gene: .; v_gene: TRBV2; CDR3aa: CARGGAAQNTEAFF; CDR3nt: TGTGCCAGGGGGGGGGCAGCCCAAAACACTGAAGCTTTCTTT
abundance: .; j_gene: TRBJ1-2; d_gene: .; v_gene: TRBV19; CDR3aa: CASTREGVRGYTF; CDR3nt: TGTGCCAGTACAAGAGAGGGGGTCAGGGGCTACACCTTC
abundance: .; j_gene: TRBJ2-2; d_gene: TRBD2; v_gene: TRBV4-3; CDR3aa: CASSQEQRGGNTGELFF; CDR3nt: TGCGCCAGCAGCCAAGAACAGCGGGGGGGAAACACCGGGGAGCTGTTTTTT